This T cell receptor (beta chain) appears in the sequencing data of a study of OX40 agonist ivuxolimab in advanced cancers. Study at large: Every 2 weeks, ivuxolimab was infused into the patients intravenously at between 0.01 and 10 mg/kg.

The repertoire was sequenced with immunoSEQ multiplex PCR; TCRdb's copy has only in-frame clones and lacks some. Here the sample spans some 30,000 clones, approximately 87% being singletons. Exclusion applied to patients with autoimmune disease history or systemic immunosuppression. With 7 bases removed from V and 4 bases from J, the gap between germline ends came to 16 bases. Germline CDR1 is SQVTM and CDR2 is ANQGSEA. The length of the CDR3 is 13 residues. This receptor was obtained from an adult with an advanced solid tumor such as melanoma, head and neck, liver or kidney cancer. The sequenced sample was CD4+ or CD8+ T cells sorted from blood, obtained in a trial of the OX40 agonist ivuxolimab. V usage is TRBV29-1 and J usage is TRBJ1-1; D may be TRBD1 (6 bases). The CDR3 DNA is TGCAGCGGCCAGGGGACCCAGGGCACTGAAGCTTTCTTT. Its protein is CSGQGTQGTEAFF.